The 15 T cell receptor beta chains below were found in one sample sequenced in a study of spatial heterogeneity in lung cancer. From the 5' RACE reads, TCRdb called clonotypes with MiXCR, one entry per CDR3 protein. The sample has about 120,000 distinct CDR3 sequences, approximately 12% seen once. As to time point: blood at routine non-recurrence follow-up after resection. Unsorted tumor, nontumor lung tissue or cryopreserved PBMC supplied the whole RNA. Sequencing was performed on PBMCs, taken at follow-up. These receptors originate from a male donor with early-stage non-small cell lung cancer.

The chain links TRBV30 to TRBJ1-3, with 9 bases aligning to TRBD1. In germline, CDR1 is GTSNPN, CDR2 SVGIG (reference sequence). The CDR3 has 16 amino acids. After removal of 3 bases from V and 4 bases from J, the junction contained 10 bases not matched to a gene. CDR3 sequence reads: CAWRQTGGAGGNTIYF. Written as DNA, the CDR3 is TGTGCCTGGAGACAAACAGGGGGCGCTGGGGGAAACACCATATATTTT. The full variable domain, rest sourced from reference TRBV30 and TRBJ1-3, is SQTIHQWPATLVQPVGSPLSLECTVEGTSNPNLYWYRQAAGRGLQLLFYSVGIGQISSEVPQNLSASRPQDRQFILSSKKLLLSDSGFYLCAWRQTGGAGGNTIYFGEGSWLTVV.

A note on this clonotype: This could be a read error, since a much larger clone is one nucleotide away. This rearrangement joins TRBV7-8 to TRBJ2-1; D is unresolved. The germline gives CDR1 SGHVS, CDR2 FQNEAQ. V dropped 3 bases and J dropped 0 bases, with 9 bases sitting between them. The CDR3 has 15 amino acids. CDR3 amino acids: CASSFIDGSYNEQFF. Here the CDR3 DNA reads TGTGCCAGCAGCTTTATCGATGGCTCCTACAATGAGCAGTTCTTC. Full variable domain (remainder filled in from reference TRBV7-8 and TRBJ2-1): GAGVSQSPRYKVAKRGQDVALRCDPISGHVSLFWYQQALGQGPEFLTYFQNEAQLDKSGLPSDRFFAERPEGSVSTLKIQRTQQEDSAVYLCASSFIDGSYNEQFFGPGTRLTVL.

In this sample, this clonotype turned up many times. The rearrangement joins TRBV20-1 to TRBJ2-3; 8 bases agree with TRBD2. The germline CDR1 and CDR2 sequences are DFQATT and SNEGSKA (reference sequence). This CDR3 comprises 17 residues. With V trimmed by 3 bases and J by 5 bases, 16 bases remained unmatched. The DNA of the CDR3 is TGCAGTGCTAGCGGTATCGTAGCGGGGCCAGGGAGAGATACGCAGTATTTT. Its protein is CSASGIVAGPGRDTQYF.

This clonotype was observed at least ten times. V and J are TRBV27 and TRBJ2-1; D possibly corresponds to TRBD2 (6 bases). The CDR3 length is 15 residues. V lost 6 bases to trimming and J lost 3 bases, with 15 bases between them. CDR1 MNHEY and CDR2 SMNVEV come from the germline V gene (reference sequence). CDR3 protein: CASSEGLGGYNEQFF. The CDR3 coding sequence is TGTGCCAGCAGCGAGGGGCTGGGGGGCTACAATGAGCAGTTCTTC.

In its sample, this clonotype was seen once. A read error is possible here, since a much larger clone lies one base away. No conserved phenylalanine or tryptophan is present at the end of the CDR3, so a read error is the likely explanation. The rearrangement uses TRBV20-1 and TRBJ2-7; D may be TRBD1 (6 bases). The length of the CDR3 is 14 residues. Germline V lookup: CDR1 DFQATT, CDR2 SNEGSKA (reference sequence). The germline V and J ends were trimmed by 4 bases and 0 bases, with 13 bases remaining between them. In nucleotides, the CDR3 is TGCAGTGCTATTTCGACAGGCCTCTCCTACGAGCAGTACTCC. Encoded protein: CSAISTGLSYEQYS.

This clonotype was seen at least ten times. The CDR3 is CSVGEDTQYF. CDR3 nucleotide sequence: TGCAGCGTTGGGGAAGATACGCAGTATTTT. The chain joins TRBV29-1 to TRBJ2-3; D unresolved. The germline CDR1 and CDR2 sequences are SQVTM and ANQGSEA. Deletions cut 4 bases from V and 5 bases from J, with 4 bases between. The CDR3 sequence is 10 residues long.

V usage is TRBV12-3 or TRBV12-4 and J usage is TRBJ1-6, with 7 bases aligning to TRBD1. The CDR3 loop spans 14 amino acids. With 6 bases clipped from V and 6 bases from J, the junction kept 5 bases outside the gene matches. Here the CDR3 DNA reads TGTGCCAGCAGAAAGGGACAGATTAATTCACCCCTCCACTTT. Amino acid sequence: CASRKGQINSPLHF.

The V gene is TRBV6-2 or TRBV6-3, the J gene TRBJ2-7; 8 bases match TRBD2. The CDR3 consists of 15 residues. Germline CDR1 is MNHEY and CDR2 is SVGEGT. Trimming at V came to 6 bases and at J to 0 bases, leaving 7 bases not matched to a gene. CDR3 DNA sequence: TGTGCCAGCAGGGCATATAGCGGGAACTCCTACGAGCAGTACTTC. This codes for CASRAYSGNSYEQYF.

This rearrangement joins TRBV12-5 to TRBJ2-2, with D unclear. This CDR3 has 13 amino acids. V lost 8 bases and J lost 0, with 7 bases in between. The germline V gene has CDR1 LGHNT and CDR2 FRNRAP. The DNA for the CDR3 is TGTGCTAGTCACACTTCGAACACCGGGGAGCTGTTTTTT. This encodes CASHTSNTGELFF.

This chain connects TRBV7-9 to TRBJ2-7, with 9 bases that match TRBD1. V lost 1 base and J lost 0; bases outside the gene matches: 4. The CDR3 totals 16 residues. Germline CDR1 and CDR2: SEHNR and FQNEAQ (reference sequence). The CDR3 reads CASSLGGTGSSYEQYF. The CDR3 nucleotides read TGTGCCAGCAGCTTAGGCGGGACAGGGAGCTCCTACGAGCAGTACTTC.

V is TRBV3-1 and J is TRBJ2-2, with TRBD2 identical over 8 bases. The junction had 9 bases not matched to a gene; V was cut back by 8 bases and J by 4 bases. The CDR3 length is 15 residues. The germline gives CDR1 LGHDT, CDR2 YNNKEL (reference sequence). For the CDR3, the DNA is TGTGCCAGCTCGGAGAGACTAGCGATCACCGGGGAGCTGTTTTTT. Protein sequence: CASSERLAITGELFF. The variable domain in full, with the rest retrieved from reference TRBV3-1 and TRBJ2-2, is DTAVSQTPKYLVTQMGNDKSIKCEQNLGHDTMYWYKQDSKKFLKIMFSYNNKELIINETVPNRFSPKSPDKAHLNLHINSLELGDSAVYFCASSERLAITGELFFGEGSRLTVL.

This clonotype has just a few counts. The chain links TRBV5-1 to TRBJ1-2; D is perhaps TRBD1 (6 bases). CDR1 SGHRS and CDR2 YFSETQ come from the germline V gene. This CDR3 is built from 13 residues. Trimming took 2 bases from V and 2 from J, leaving 7 bases between them. CDR3 region: CASSFGQNYGYTF. CDR3 coding DNA: TGCGCCAGCAGCTTTGGACAGAACTATGGCTACACCTTC.

The chain uses TRBV4-1 and TRBJ2-1; weak D call: TRBD1 (9 bases). V lost 10 bases and J lost 4, with 20 bases in between. The CDR3 runs to 15 residues. Germline values: CDR1 MGHRA, CDR2 YSYEKL. The CDR3 spells CATTGGTGFYNEQFF. DNA of the CDR3: TGCGCCACTACGGGGGGGACAGGGTTTTACAATGAGCAGTTCTTC.

Ten or more counts support this clonotype. J is TRBJ2-1 and V is TRBV9; D is unresolved. V was shortened by 4 bases and J by 0 bases, with 17 bases between the two germline ends. The germline CDR1 and CDR2 sequences are SGDLS and YYNGEE. This CDR3 is built from 17 residues. The CDR3 DNA is TGTGCCAGCAGCACCACAGCTAGACCTCGCTCCTACAATGAGCAGTTCTTC. Translating gives CASSTTARPRSYNEQFF. The full variable domain, rest sourced from reference TRBV9 and TRBJ2-1, is DSGVTQTPKHLITATGQRVTLRCSPRSGDLSVYWYQQSLDQGLQFLIQYYNGEERAKGNILERFSAQQFPDLHSELNLSSLELGDSALYFCASSTTARPRSYNEQFFGPGTRLTVL.

This chain joins TRBV30 and TRBJ2-6; 7 bases match TRBD1. The CDR3 is made up of 17 amino acids. The V and J ends lost 4 bases and 0 bases, in that order; junction bases with no gene match: 9. The germline CDR1 and CDR2 sequences are GTSNPN and SVGIG (reference sequence). The CDR3 DNA reads as TGTGCCTGGATCCGGGACAGAGGGACCTCTGGGGCCAACGTCCTGACTTTC. This translates into CAWIRDRGTSGANVLTF.